Below, one T cell receptor (beta chain) is given with its context. Using immunoSEQ multiplex PCR, the repertoire was profiled, and TCRdb retains in-frame clones only, with some absent. The table has fewer than 200,000 clones, about 88% seen once; the top ten hold about 9.4%. These data originate in a study of blood T cell repertoires in COVID-19. Assignment of participants to cohorts was predicated upon participant-reported clinical history. Germline assignment: CDR1 LGHNT and CDR2 FRNRAP. Trimming removed 1 base from V and 2 bases from J, with 4 bases in between. The CDR3 consists of 13 residues. The specimen was PBMCs or T cells enriched from blood (not recorded which). The source is a woman under 30 who had recovered from COVID-19. The chain couples TRBV12-5 to TRBJ2-3; D unclear. The CDR3 protein is CASGLGVTDTQYF. Written as DNA, the CDR3 is TGTGCTAGTGGTTTGGGCGTCACAGATACGCAGTATTTT.